This T cell receptor (beta chain) was profiled in a study of blood T cell repertoires in COVID-19 (dated by TCRdb to about 2020). Regarding the complete study: Samples from collaborators originated in the United States, Italy and Spain and spanned both the acute and convalescent phases of COVID-19. The material from the prospective study consisted of cDNA or gDNA derived from T cells, B-cell-depleted T cells, or PBMCs. The dataset comprised deeply sampled blood TCRbeta repertoires from subjects exposed to, actively infected with, or recovered from COVID-19. The repertoires were released in a freely available public database intended as a resource for research on the immune response to SARS-CoV-2. Samples were obtained from the ongoing ImmuneRACE study (first 160 participants) and from 1,200 or so subjects provided by 6 global collaborators. Nearly every sample came with metadata listing a de-identified subject ID, COVID-19 status, age in years and sex. Where available, HLA class I and class II types were taken from metadata supplied by the sample provider and were not determined by assay-based typing. Findings and caveats that apply to the study as a whole: The quantity of clinical and demographic metadata differed by source and by participant and was supplied without curation.

The collaborating institutions used their own protocols to collect whole blood in K2EDTA tubes. For TCRbeta analysis, collaborators shipped samples in one of three forms: frozen whole blood, isolated PBMCs, or DNA extracted from either of those sample types. In the case of this clone: What this receptor recognizes is not known. No qualities accompany the bases; no much larger clone lies one base away.

TCRbeta CDR3 regions were amplified from genomic DNA by means of the immunoSEQ Assay, a bias-controlled multiplex PCR. The published analysis was carried out like this. Nucleated cell counts per sample were estimated from amplification of reference gene primers within the assay. Sequence reads were collapsed and filtered to measure the absolute abundance of every unique TCRbeta CDR3 rearrangement. Productive Simpson clonality was computed per sample as the square root of Simpson's diversity index over productive rearrangements. In TCRdb, the immuneACCESS table is reduced to in-frame sequences with V and J assigned. These tables do not hold every clone; where another copy was compared, an unresolved V gene accounts for under half, and the others remain unexplained. From that table come the V and J calls and clone size; the DNA was used to work out D and trimming. This sample holds about 100,000 clones; approximately 86% were observed only once. Of the sample, under 2% is held by the ten largest clones.

The germline V gene provides CDR1 SGDLS and CDR2 YYNGEE. The CDR3 runs 15 residues from the cysteine to the phenylalanine. The retained sequence is limited to the CDR3, 45 bases, with the frame set at the first base. For this chain, trimming is 4 bases at the V end and 4 bases at the J end, and the number of junction bases without a gene match is 4. The sequencing input was peripheral blood. The sequence joins TRBV9 to TRBJ2-2; 10 bases in the junction line up with TRBD2. The sequence was obtained from a man aged 80 or over with acute or convalescent COVID-19. The encoded CDR3 is CASSRTSGSTGELFF. The nucleotide sequence is given as TGTGCCAGCAGCCGGACTAGCGGAAGCACCGGGGAGCTGTTTTTT. When the CDR3 is completed using the reference TRBV9 and TRBJ2-2 genes on either side, the full variable domain is DSGVTQTPKHLITATGQRVTLRCSPRSGDLSVYWYQQSLDQGLQFLIQYYNGEERAKGNILERFSAQQFPDLHSELNLSSLELGDSALYFCASSRTSGSTGELFFGEGSRLTVL.